These T cell receptor beta chains were read from a single sample in a study of cytotoxic CD8 clonotypes in ibrutinib-treated CLL. Method: immunoSEQ multiplex PCR; TCRdb's copy keeps in-frame clones and lacks some. The data hold about 160,000 clones, with roughly 86% observed a single time. The sample in question was PBMCs, obtained after 12 months of ibrutinib treatment. These receptors all stem from a human donor with chronic lymphocytic leukemia. Each CDR3 is given with its conserved first and last residue. D genes are given only for firm matches. For some rows the clone size is stated as once, few or many, or as a class when expanded; others skip it.

D gene | clone size | J gene | V gene | CDR3 DNA | CDR3 protein
. | few | TRBJ1-2 | TRBV4-3 | TGCGCCAGCAGCCGCGGTTCTAACTATGGCTACACCTTC | CASSRGSNYGYTF
TRBD1 | . | TRBJ2-3 | TRBV5-1 | TGCGCCAGCAGCTCTGGGGGACAGGGGATTTCAGATACGCAGTATTTT | CASSSGGQGISDTQYF
TRBD1 | . | TRBJ1-2 | TRBV5-1 | TGCGCCAGCAGTTCTCAGGGGGACTATGGCTACACCTTC | CASSSQGDYGYTF
. | . | TRBJ1-2 | TRBV19 | TGTGCCAGTAGACCCACCGGGACCTACTATGGCTACACCTTC | CASRPTGTYYGYTF
. | . | TRBJ1-6 | TRBV7-2 | TGTGCCAGCAGCTTAGAGTTGCGTCGGGGGGGACCCCACTTT | CASSLELRRGGPHF
. | . | TRBJ2-1 | TRBV30 | TGTGCCTGGAGTGGAGGAGGGAACAATGAGCAGTTCTTC | CAWSGGGNNEQFF
TRBD1 | . | TRBJ2-7 | TRBV4-3 | TGCGCCAGCAGCCGAGACTCACCTGGGACAGGGTTTTGGGGCTCCTACGAGCAGTACTTC | CASSRDSPGTGFWGSYEQYF
. | . | TRBJ1-3 | TRBV11-2 | TGTGCCAGCAGCTTAGGAGCGGGTTTCTCTGGAAACACCATATATTTT | CASSLGAGFSGNTIYF
TRBD1 | . | TRBJ2-7 | TRBV19 | TGTGCCAGTAGACCCGGGACAGGCAACCCTTCCTACGAGCAGTACTTC | CASRPGTGNPSYEQYF
. | . | TRBJ1-2 | TRBV5-5 | TGTGCCAGCAGCTTGGCCGAGGGTAAAGGATATGGCTACACCTTC | CASSLAEGKGYGYTF
. | few | TRBJ1-5 | TRBV7-6 | TGTGCCAGCAGCTTGGGTGGATTTAGCAATCAGCCCCAGCATTTT | CASSLGGFSNQPQHF
TRBD2 | . | TRBJ2-7 | TRBV4-2 | TGTGCCAGCAGCCAATCCCTAGCGGGACTGGGCGAGCAGTACTTC | CASSQSLAGLGEQYF
TRBD1 | . | TRBJ2-5 | TRBV10-3 | TGTGCCATCAGTGGTACAGGGGGCGCGGAGACCCAGTACTTC | CAISGTGGAETQYF
. | . | TRBJ1-1 | TRBV29-1 | TGCAGCGTCAGCCGGGGCGGTGGGGCTGAAGCTTTCTTT | CSVSRGGGAEAFF
. | once | TRBJ2-1 | TRBV5-4 | TGTGCCAGCAGCTTGGGGGCCAGGGCGGGGAATGAGCAGTTCTTC | CASSLGARAGNEQFF
. | . | TRBJ1-2 | TRBV2 | TGTGCCAGCAGTGAAGATGGGGGCGTATATGGCTACACCTTC | CASSEDGGVYGYTF
. | few | TRBJ1-1 | TRBV18 | TGTGCCAGCTCACCACCTTTGGACGGCACTGAAGCTTTCTTT | CASSPPLDGTEAFF
. | . | TRBJ2-1 | TRBV7-2 | TGTGCCGCCACCTCTAACTACAATGAGCAGTTCTTC | CAATSNYNEQFF
TRBD2 | . | TRBJ2-7 | TRBV5-4 | TGTGCCAGCAGCACCAGACTAGCGGGAGTGGGAGAGGACGAGCAGTACTTC | CASSTRLAGVGEDEQYF
. | . | TRBJ1-3 | TRBV15 | TGTGCCACCAGCAGAGACGCGGTCTCAGGAAACACCATATATTTT | CATSRDAVSGNTIYF
. | . | TRBJ2-1 | TRBV6-4 | TGTGCCAGCAGCCCCTTCCCGGGGGCCAACTCCTACAATGAGCAGTTCTTC | CASSPFPGANSYNEQFF
. | . | TRBJ1-1 | TRBV19 | TGTGCCAGTAGTATTATCAGAGGGAACACTGAAGCTTTCTTT | CASSIIRGNTEAFF
TRBD2 | . | TRBJ2-1 | TRBV9 | TGTGCCAGCAGCGCTAGCGGGAAGCAGTTCTTC | CASSASGKQFF
. | . | TRBJ2-1 | TRBV4-3 | TGCGCCAGCAGCCAAGGCTCTAGTCTTAAGTTCTTC | CASSQGSSLKFF
. | . | TRBJ1-4 | TRBV11-2 | TGTGCCAGCAGCTTAGGTGCTGGGACTCAAGGAAAACTGTTTTTT | CASSLGAGTQGKLFF
TRBD2 | . | TRBJ2-1 | TRBV28 | TGTGCCAGCAGTTTCCCTGGAGTAGCGGGCAATGAGCAGTTCTTC | CASSFPGVAGNEQFF
TRBD1 | . | TRBJ1-2 | TRBV10-3 | TGTGCCATCAGTGAGTCGCTGAAAATACCCGGGACAGGGGTCAAGACAAACTATGGCTACACCTTC | CAISESLKIPGTGVKTNYGYTF
. | . | TRBJ2-2 | TRBV30 | TGTGCCTGGGGGGGAGCCGGGGAGCTGTTTTTT | CAWGGAGELFF
. | . | TRBJ1-3 | TRBV5-1 | TGCGCCAGCAGCCCGCAGGGGTTAACAAAAGGAAACACCATATATTTT | CASSPQGLTKGNTIYF
. | . | TRBJ2-4 | TRBV7-2 | TGTGCCAGCAGCTTGGGGGGACCGGGAACCAAAAACATTCAGTACTTC | CASSLGGPGTKNIQYF
TRBD2 | . | TRBJ2-3 | TRBV28 | TGTGCCAGCAGTTCCAGCGGGAGTCGCACAGATACGCAGTATTTT | CASSSSGSRTDTQYF
. | few | TRBJ2-7 | TRBV9 | TGTGCCAGCAGCGCGGGACAAAACTCCTACGAGCAGTACTTC | CASSAGQNSYEQYF
TRBD2 | few | TRBJ2-3 | TRBV6-1 | TGTGCCAGCAGTGAACCGGGGGGGGGCACAGATACGCAGTATTTT | CASSEPGGGTDTQYF
TRBD2 | . | TRBJ2-2 | TRBV6-6 | TGTGCCAGCATGGCGACCGGGAGGATCGGGGAGCTGTTTTTT | CASMATGRIGELFF
TRBD1 | . | TRBJ2-7 | TRBV18 | TGTGCCAGCTCGCCCGGGACAGCCTTCGAGCAGTACTTC | CASSPGTAFEQYF
. | once | TRBJ1-5 | TRBV30 | TGTGCCTGGAGTGCCTCCGGGGTAGGGCCCCAGCATTTT | CAWSASGVGPQHF
. | . | TRBJ2-7 | TRBV6-5 | TGTGCCAGCAGTTATCCCCTAGAGGGCGAGCAGTACTTC | CASSYPLEGEQYF
. | . | TRBJ2-7 | TRBV19 | TGTGCCAGTAGTATATATTCAGGCAGCTACGAGCAGTACTTC | CASSIYSGSYEQYF
TRBD1 | . | TRBJ2-7 | TRBV5-1 | TGCGCCAGCAGCTTGGGGACAGGCGTAACCTACGAGCAGTACTTC | CASSLGTGVTYEQYF